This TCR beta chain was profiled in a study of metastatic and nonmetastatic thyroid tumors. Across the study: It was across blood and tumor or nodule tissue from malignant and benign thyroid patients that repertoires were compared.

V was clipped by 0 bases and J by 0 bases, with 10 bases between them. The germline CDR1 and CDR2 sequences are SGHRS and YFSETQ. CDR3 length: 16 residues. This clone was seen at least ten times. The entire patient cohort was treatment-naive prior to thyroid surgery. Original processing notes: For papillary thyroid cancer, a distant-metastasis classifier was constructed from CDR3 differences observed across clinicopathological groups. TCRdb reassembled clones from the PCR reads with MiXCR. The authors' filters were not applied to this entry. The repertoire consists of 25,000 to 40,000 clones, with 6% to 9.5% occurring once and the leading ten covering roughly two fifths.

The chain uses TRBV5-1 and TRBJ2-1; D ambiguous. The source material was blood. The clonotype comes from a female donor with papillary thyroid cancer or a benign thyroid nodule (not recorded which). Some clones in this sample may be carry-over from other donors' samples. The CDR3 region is CASSLEGTSSYNEQFF. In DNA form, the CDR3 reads TGCGCCAGCAGCTTGGAAGGTACGAGCTCCTACAATGAGCAGTTCTTC.